These 13 T cell receptor beta chains were sequenced from one sample in a study of shared clonotypes between healthy human individuals. Produced via immunoSEQ multiplex PCR; TCRdb's table is partial and in-frame only. The repertoire consists of approximately 320,000 clones, with about nine tenths occurring once and the leading ten covering 15% to 20%. Input material: memory CD8+ T cells sorted from blood. Subset reported: CD45RO+ cells pooled with CCR7-negative TemRA cells. These receptors were obtained from a man younger than 30 in good health.

The CDR3 is CASSQMGGTADGELFF. In DNA, the CDR3 is TGCGCCAGCAGCCAGATGGGCGGGACAGCGGACGGGGAGCTGTTTTTT. The rearrangement links TRBV4-1 to TRBJ2-2; TRBD1 is a possible D gene (7 bases). The germline V gene has CDR1 MGHRA and CDR2 YSYEKL. V lost 3 bases, J lost 7 bases, and 18 bases lay in between. CDR3 length: 16 amino acids.

This CDR3 reads CASSLMEKWEQFF. In DNA form, the CDR3 reads TGTGCCAGCAGCCTCATGGAGAAGTGGGAGCAGTTCTTC. The chain combines TRBV7-9 with TRBJ2-1, with D hard to call. CDR1 and CDR2 from the germline V gene are SEHNR and FQNEAQ (reference sequence). This CDR3 is 13 amino acids long. The V end lost 5 bases, the J end lost 10 bases, and 15 bases lay between the germline ends.

By share, this clone counts as medium-sized (0.01 to 0.1%). The CDR3 DNA reads as TGTGCCAGCAGCTTAGGAGGCGGACTGAGCTCCTACAATGAGCAGTTCTTC. Amino acid sequence: CASSLGGGLSSYNEQFF. The chain joins TRBV13 to TRBJ2-1, with TRBD2 as a possible D gene (5 bases). Per the germline V gene, CDR1 is PRHDT and CDR2 is FYEKMQ (reference sequence). This CDR3 region has 17 residues. The V and J ends lost 0 bases and 0 bases respectively, with 12 bases between them.

This sequence joins TRBV2 and TRBJ1-1; D is ambiguous. Germline V gene sequence: CDR1 SNHLY, CDR2 FYNNEI. This CDR3 is built from 11 residues. V gave up 3 bases and J gave up 4 bases, with 3 bases separating them. The CDR3 DNA reads as TGTGCCAGCAGTGAGCGCACTGAAGCTTTCTTT. This codes for CASSERTEAFF.

This clone was seen just once. Other DNA sequences in the sample encode the same CDR3. CDR3 region: CASSLGASYEQYF. The CDR3 nucleotides are TGTGCCAGCAGCTTGGGAGCCTCCTACGAGCAGTACTTC. The chain carries TRBV5-6 and TRBJ2-7; no firm D call. The length of the CDR3 is 13 residues. V dropped 0 bases and J dropped 0 bases, with 4 bases sitting between them. The germline CDR1 and CDR2 sequences are SGHDT and YYEEEE.

The chain carries TRBV4-3 and TRBJ1-6; no firm D call. In germline, CDR1 is LGHNA, CDR2 YSLEER. The V end was cut by 4 bases, the J end by 5 bases, with 12 bases between. This CDR3 contains 15 residues. CDR3 region: CASSPWTVDNSPLHF. The CDR3 bases are TGCGCCAGCAGCCCCTGGACGGTCGATAATTCACCCCTCCACTTT.

The chain joins TRBV15 to TRBJ1-2, with D tentatively TRBD1 (5 bases). Trimming took off 0 bases at V and 1 base at J, with 18 bases between the two ends. Looked up from germline, CDR1 is LNHNV and CDR2 is YYDKDF (reference sequence). The length of the CDR3 is 18 residues. The DNA of the CDR3 is TGTGCCACCAGCAGAGAGATGCCCCGCCGGGACTATAACTATGGCTACACCTTC. Translation: CATSREMPRRDYNYGYTF.

The rearrangement joins TRBV27 to TRBJ2-3; 11 bases match TRBD2. Germline V lookup: CDR1 MNHEY, CDR2 SMNVEV (reference sequence). V was pared by 5 bases and J by 3 bases, with 4 bases of the junction left unmatched. This CDR3 is built from 15 residues. The CDR3 DNA is TGTGCCAGCAGTCCGACTAGCGGGATGACAGATACGCAGTATTTT. Amino acids: CASSPTSGMTDTQYF.

The sample holds a few counts of this clone. The chain combines TRBV2 with TRBJ1-2; weak D call: TRBD1 (5 bases). The CDR3 length is 18 residues. Trimming pared 6 bases from V and 0 bases from J, leaving 23 bases between. Germline V gives CDR1 SNHLY, CDR2 FYNNEI. The CDR3 is CASSATIGDGDPNYGYTF. CDR3 sequence (DNA): TGTGCCAGCAGCGCCACAATAGGGGACGGAGACCCTAACTATGGCTACACCTTC.

V usage is TRBV5-1 and J usage is TRBJ2-1, with 8 bases identical to TRBD2. From germline, CDR1 is SGHRS and CDR2 YFSETQ. This CDR3 is built from 12 residues. V dropped 2 bases and J dropped 10; count of bases not matched to a gene: 2. The CDR3 is CASSLLAEEQFF. CDR3 sequence (DNA): TGCGCCAGCAGCTTACTAGCGGAGGAGCAGTTCTTC.

The genes are TRBV5-1 and TRBJ1-6; the match to TRBD1 covers 9 bases. This CDR3 has 19 residues. Per germline, CDR1 SGHRS and CDR2 YFSETQ. Trimming removed 5 bases from V and 2 bases from J; junction bases left unmatched: 14. The CDR3 loop is CASRTTGGALGTYNSPLHF. The CDR3 DNA sequence: TGCGCCAGCAGGACTACAGGGGGCGCATTAGGAACCTATAATTCACCCCTCCACTTT.

Details on this clone: Sequence at one end of the junction differs from germline and may be a read error. The chain couples TRBV4-3 to TRBJ2-7; 7 nucleotides agree with TRBD1. Germline V gene sequence: CDR1 LGHNA, CDR2 YSLEER. The CDR3 has 15 residues. The CDR3 DNA follows: TGCGCCAGCAGCCAAGAAGGGACAGTTTCCTACGGGCAGTACTTC. Amino acid sequence: CASSQEGTVSYGQYF.

The rearrangement joins TRBV9 to TRBJ1-6; D ambiguous. The CDR3 contains 15 residues. Germline V gene sequence: CDR1 SGDLS, CDR2 YYNGEE. The V end lost 0 bases, the J end lost 0 bases, and 4 bases lay between the germline ends. The CDR3 bases are TGTGCCAGCAGCGTAGCTGGCTCCTATAATTCACCCCTCCACTTT. Encoded protein: CASSVAGSYNSPLHF.